This entry lists 4 T cell receptor beta chains sequenced from one sample in a study of high-grade serous ovarian cancer treatment subgroups. Tumor samples were taken before definitive surgery or chemotherapy. TCRdb's copy holds only in-frame clones and misses some; the assay was immunoSEQ multiplex PCR. This sample has thousands of clones; 65% to 85% occur once, and the top ten carry around a tenth. Sequenced input: tumor tissue. The receptors were gathered from a human donor with high-grade serous ovarian cancer.

The chain has TRBV4-3 and TRBJ2-3, with 14 bases fitting TRBD2. This CDR3 has 16 amino acids. The germline gives CDR1 LGHNA, CDR2 YSLEER. Trimming at V came to 3 bases and at J to 4 bases, leaving 3 bases not matched to a gene. The CDR3 region has the DNA TGCGCCAGCAGCCAGGGACTAGCGGGAGTCGCAGATACGCAGTATTTT. Translation: CASSQGLAGVADTQYF.

V gene TRBV7-9 combines with J gene TRBJ2-1; 8 bases align to TRBD2. The germline V gene encodes CDR1 SEHNR and CDR2 FQNEAQ (reference sequence). This CDR3 spans 14 amino acids. V was clipped by 7 bases and J by 7 bases; unmatched bases: 9. CDR3: CASKAGEGSNEQFF. Written as DNA, the CDR3 is TGTGCCAGCAAAGCGGGAGAGGGGTCAAATGAGCAGTTCTTC.

This sequence joins TRBV5-4 and TRBJ2-2, with D uncertain. V was shortened by 4 bases and J by 5 bases, with 6 bases between the two germline ends. This CDR3 has 12 amino acids. CDR1 and CDR2 from the germline V gene are SGHNT and YYREEE (reference sequence). This CDR3 reads CASSQVTGELFF. In DNA, the CDR3 is TGTGCCAGCAGCCAAGTTACCGGGGAGCTGTTTTTT. Together with reference TRBV5-4 and TRBJ2-2, the CDR3 gives the full variable domain: ETGVTQSPTHLIKTRGQQVTLRCSSQSGHNTVSWYQQALGQGPQFIFQYYREEENGRGNFPPRFSGLQFPNYSSELNVNALELDDSALYLCASSQVTGELFFGEGSRLTVL.

The J gene is TRBJ1-1, the V gene TRBV5-1; 10 bases fit TRBD1. This CDR3 comprises 15 residues. V gave up 3 bases and J gave up 5 bases; unmatched junction bases: 7. CDR1 is SGHRS and CDR2 is YFSETQ in the germline V gene. The CDR3 bases are TGCGCCAGCAGCTGGACAGGGGGGGGAAATACTGAAGCTTTCTTT. Translation: CASSWTGGGNTEAFF. The variable domain in full, with the rest retrieved from reference TRBV5-1 and TRBJ1-1, is KAGVTQTPRYLIKTRGQQVTLSCSPISGHRSVSWYQQTPGQGLQFLFEYFSETQRNKGNFPGRFSGRQFSNSRSEMNVSTLELGDSALYLCASSWTGGGNTEAFFGQGTRLTVV.